What follows are 4 T cell receptor beta chains derived from one specimen sequenced in a study of technical replicates of blood from a handful of donors (dated by TCRdb to about 2017). The library was prepared using the immunoSEQ multiplex PCR assay. Drawn from immuneACCESS, this table holds only the in-frame rearrangements with V and J called that TCRdb kept. Clones are partly lost; checked studies trace under half to an unresolved V gene and leave the rest unexplained. The sample table shows more than 65,000 clones, and about 92% are seen once. The ten largest account for around 0.38% of the sample. The specimen was T cells isolated from PBMCs. Receptor source: a human donor in good health.

V and J are TRBV7-3 and TRBJ2-1; 9 bases match TRBD1. There are 17 residues in the CDR3. In germline, CDR1 is SGHTA, CDR2 FQGTGA. Trimming cost V 4 bases and J 3 bases; bases outside gene matches: 10. In DNA, the CDR3 is TGTGCCAGCAGCTCAGCCCCTAGGGGACAGGGCTACAATGAGCAGTTCTTC. The encoded protein is CASSSAPRGQGYNEQFF.

The chain recombines TRBV7-6 with TRBJ2-3; D unclear. CDR1 is SGHVS, CDR2 FNYEAQ, per germline. Trimming stripped 2 bases from V and 3 bases from J, with 9 bases between. The CDR3 extends over 14 amino acids. The DNA of the CDR3 is TGTGCCAGCAGCTTAAAGAGGCAGACAGATACGCAGTATTTT. It codes for CASSLKRQTDTQYF.

The rearrangement joins TRBV20-1 to TRBJ2-5; TRBD2 might be the D (5 bases). The V end lost 3 bases, the J end lost 4 bases, and 6 bases lay between the germline ends. This CDR3 has 11 residues. The germline gives CDR1 DFQATT, CDR2 SNEGSKA (reference sequence). The CDR3 loop is CSASGIETQYF. Here the CDR3 DNA reads TGCAGTGCTAGCGGGATAGAGACCCAGTACTTC.

The chain has TRBV10-3 and TRBJ2-1; 9 bases match TRBD2. The CDR3 has 15 residues. Trimming removed 6 bases from V and 6 bases from J; junction bases left unmatched: 9. CDR1 is ENHRY, CDR2 SYGVKD, per germline. CDR3 nucleotides: TGTGCCATCAGCGCCAGCGGGGGGCTTAGCAATGAGCAGTTCTTC. Encoded protein: CAISASGGLSNEQFF.